Each of the 5 T cell receptor beta chains below was sequenced from the same sample in a study of blood T cell repertoires in COVID-19. Repertoires were generated with immunoSEQ multiplex PCR, while TCRdb's copy carries only in-frame clones and drops some. Of about 52,000 clones listed, around 86% are singletons. The sample comprised peripheral blood. These receptors originate from a woman of 80 years or more with acute or convalescent COVID-19.

This chain links TRBV5-1 with TRBJ1-5; 8 bases map to TRBD1. This CDR3 region has 15 residues. The V and J ends lost 0 bases and 3 bases, in that order; junction bases with no gene match: 2. Per germline, CDR1 SGHRS and CDR2 YFSETQ. For the CDR3, the DNA is TGCGCCAGCAGCTTGGGGGGACAGGACAATCAGCCCCAGCATTTT. Translating it yields CASSLGGQDNQPQHF.

The chain is built from TRBV4-1 and TRBJ1-2; D ambiguous. CDR1 is MGHRA and CDR2 is YSYEKL in the germline V gene. Trimming removed 2 bases from V and 5 bases from J, with 15 bases in between. CDR3 size: 15 residues. As DNA, the CDR3 is TGCGCCAGCAGCCAAACGTTCCGGGGAGAATATGGCTACACCTTC. Its protein product is CASSQTFRGEYGYTF.

This clone was seen only a few times. V and J are TRBV12-3 or TRBV12-4 and TRBJ2-2; D call uncertain. The CDR3 has 13 amino acids. V dropped 5 bases and J dropped 0 bases, with 4 bases sitting between them. The CDR3 nucleotides read TGTGCCAGCAGTCAAACGAACACCGGGGAGCTGTTTTTT. Protein product: CASSQTNTGELFF.

This clone appeared a few times. The chain carries TRBV3-1 (or the pseudogene TRBV3-2) and TRBJ1-2; 9 bases line up with TRBD1. This CDR3 region has 13 residues. The V and J ends lost 6 bases and 8 bases, in that order; junction bases with no gene match: 7. Germline V gene sequence: CDR1 LGHDT, CDR2 YNNKEL (reference sequence). The CDR3 DNA is TGTGCCAGCAGGCAGGGACAGGGCGGCGGCTACACCTTC. Its translation: CASRQGQGGGYTF.

This chain uses TRBV11-2 with TRBJ1-1, with 7 bases aligning to TRBD1. Germline lookup yields CDR1 SGHAT and CDR2 FQNNGV. The ends lost 2 bases at V and 1 base at J; junction bases unmatched: 1. The CDR3 sequence is 14 residues long. CDR3 in DNA: TGTGCCAGCAGCTTATGGGACAGGAACACTGAAGCTTTCTTT. Protein: CASSLWDRNTEAFF.